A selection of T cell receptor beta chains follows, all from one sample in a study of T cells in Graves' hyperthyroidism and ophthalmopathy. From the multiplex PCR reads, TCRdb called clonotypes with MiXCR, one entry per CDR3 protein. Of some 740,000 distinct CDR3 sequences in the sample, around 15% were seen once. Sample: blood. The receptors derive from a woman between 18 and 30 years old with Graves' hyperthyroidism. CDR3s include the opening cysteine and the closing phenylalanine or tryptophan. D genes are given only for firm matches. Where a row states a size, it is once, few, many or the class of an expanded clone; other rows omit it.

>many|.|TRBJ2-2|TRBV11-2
TGTGCCAGCAGCTTAGAGGCTGCGGGGGAGCTGTTTTTT
CASSLEAAGELFF
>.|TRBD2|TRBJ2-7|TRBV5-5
TGTGCCAGCAGCTATTGGACCAGCGGGAGCGGGCACGAGCAGTACTTC
CASSYWTSGSGHEQYF
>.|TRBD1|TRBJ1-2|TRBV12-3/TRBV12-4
TGTGCCAGCAATACACAATCGGGACAGTTCTATGGCTACACCTTC
CASNTQSGQFYGYTF
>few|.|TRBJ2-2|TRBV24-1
TGTGCCACCAGTGACCCTCACTCCGCCGGGGAGCTGTTTTTT
CATSDPHSAGELFF
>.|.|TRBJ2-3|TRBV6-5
TGTGCCAGCAGTTACATGAAGAGACGGGGACACACAGATACGCAGTATTTT
CASSYMKRRGHTDTQYF
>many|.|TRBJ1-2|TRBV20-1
TGCAGTGCCGCGCGGAGGGCGGGGCTGGACTATGGCTACACCTTC
CSAARRAGLDYGYTF
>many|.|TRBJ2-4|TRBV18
TGTGCCAGCTCACCAGGGGCCAAAAACATTCAGTACTTC
CASSPGAKNIQYF
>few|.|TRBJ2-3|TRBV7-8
TGTGCCAGCAGCTTATTTCGAGGGGACACAGATACGCAGTATTTT
CASSLFRGDTDTQYF
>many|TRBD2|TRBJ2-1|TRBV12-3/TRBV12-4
TGTGCCAGCAGTTTGGCCGGGACTAGCGGGAGTCGTGGGCAGTTCTTC
CASSLAGTSGSRGQFF
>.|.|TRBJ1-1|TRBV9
TGTGCCAGCAACTCCCGGTACCCCCGGGACAAGATTTTGAACACTGAAGCTTTCTTT
CASNSRYPRDKILNTEAFF
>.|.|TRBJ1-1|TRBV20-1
TGCAGTGCTAGACAGCCGAACATTGAAGCTTTCTTT
CSARQPNIEAFF
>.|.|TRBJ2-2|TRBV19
TGTGCCAGTAGTCCCCAGAGGGGGATGAGAGGCGGGGAGCTGTTTTTT
CASSPQRGMRGGELFF
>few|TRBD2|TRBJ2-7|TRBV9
TGTGCCAGCAGCCCGGGGGGGGGTTCCCACGAGCAGTACTTC
CASSPGGGSHEQYF
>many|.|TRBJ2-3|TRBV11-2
TGTGCCAGCACCAAGAAAGGGTGGGCAGATACGCAGTATTTT
CASTKKGWADTQYF
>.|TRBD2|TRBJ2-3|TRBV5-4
TGTGCCAGCAGTCGACTAGCGGAGACCACAGATACGCAGTATTTT
CASSRLAETTDTQYF
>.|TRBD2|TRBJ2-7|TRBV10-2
TGCGCCAGCAGTGAGTCACGGGACATCCGACTAGCGGGACGCCGAAGGTACGAGCAGTACTTC
CASSESRDIRLAGRRRYEQYF
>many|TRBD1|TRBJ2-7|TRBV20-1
TGCAGTGCTAGACCAATGACAGGGGGGTACAACGAGCAGTACTTC
CSARPMTGGYNEQYF
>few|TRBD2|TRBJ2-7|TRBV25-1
TGTGCCAGCAGTGATCCGAGCGGGAGCTCCTACGAGCAGTACTTC
CASSDPSGSSYEQYF
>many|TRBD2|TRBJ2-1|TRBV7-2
TGTGCCAGCAGCTTAGGTAGCGGGAGGGCCAATGAGCAGTTCTTC
CASSLGSGRANEQFF
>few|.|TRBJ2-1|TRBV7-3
TGTGCCAGCAGCTCAGGATTGTCGGTTTGGTACAATGAGCAGTTCTTC
CASSSGLSVWYNEQFF
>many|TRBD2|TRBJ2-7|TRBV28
TGTGCCAGCAGCCCACCTCCCCGGGCGGGAGCGCCCTACGAGCAGTACTTC
CASSPPPRAGAPYEQYF
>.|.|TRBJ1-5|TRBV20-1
TGCAGTGCTAGGTCTTGGGACTCCCAAAGCAATCAGCCCCAGCATTTT
CSARSWDSQSNQPQHF
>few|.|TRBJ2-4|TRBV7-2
TGTGCCAGCAGCAGTGGACAAAACATTCAGTACTTC
CASSSGQNIQYF
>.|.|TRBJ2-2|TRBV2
TGTGCCAGCAGCCCCGGGCAGGTCGCGAACACCGGGGAGCTGTTTTTT
CASSPGQVANTGELFF
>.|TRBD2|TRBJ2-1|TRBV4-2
TGTGCCAGCAGCCAAGCGTTGGGACTAGCGGGGGTCCTTAGGGGCTATGAGCAGTTCTTC
CASSQALGLAGVLRGYEQFF
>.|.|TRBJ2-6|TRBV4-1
TGCGCCAGCAGCCAAGATAATGAAAGGGTCTCTGGGGCCAACGTCCTGACTTTC
CASSQDNERVSGANVLTF
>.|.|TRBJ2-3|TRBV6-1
TGTGCCAGCAGTGACTCGCCCAGTTTAAGCACAGATACGCAGTATTTT
CASSDSPSLSTDTQYF
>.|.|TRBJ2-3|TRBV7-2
TGTGTCAGCAGCTTATCCGATACGCAGTATTTT
CVSSLSDTQYF
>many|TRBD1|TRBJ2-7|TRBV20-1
TGCAGTGCTATTCGGCCGACAGGGGCCCAATCCTACGAGCAGTACTTC
CSAIRPTGAQSYEQYF
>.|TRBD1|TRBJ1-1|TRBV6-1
TGTGCCAGCACCGCAGGGACAGGCGTGACTGAAGCTTTCTTT
CASTAGTGVTEAFF
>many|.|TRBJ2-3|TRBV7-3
TGTGCCAGCAGCTTATCGGGCGGTAACACAGATACGCAGTATTTT
CASSLSGGNTDTQYF
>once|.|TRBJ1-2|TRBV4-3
TGCGCCAGCAGCCAAGATCAGGGGTATAACTATGGCTACACCTTC
CASSQDQGYNYGYTF
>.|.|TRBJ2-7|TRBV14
TGTGCCAGCAGCCAAAGGGGGGCGGGCAGCCACGAGCAGTACTTC
CASSQRGAGSHEQYF
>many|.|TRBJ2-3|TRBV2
TGTGCCAGCAGTGAAAGCAGTGGGCCCGAAAAGGATACGCAGTATTTT
CASSESSGPEKDTQYF
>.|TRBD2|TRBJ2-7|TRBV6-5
TGTGCCAGCAGTTACTCTATAGGGGAGCGGGAGCTTCGGGAGCAGTACTTC
CASSYSIGERELREQYF
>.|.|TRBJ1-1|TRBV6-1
TGTGCCAGCCCAAGAGGACCTGAAGCTTTCTTT
CASPRGPEAFF
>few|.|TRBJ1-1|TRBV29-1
TGCAGCGTTGGCCGGGGCCCGGACACTGAAGCTTTCTTT
CSVGRGPDTEAFF